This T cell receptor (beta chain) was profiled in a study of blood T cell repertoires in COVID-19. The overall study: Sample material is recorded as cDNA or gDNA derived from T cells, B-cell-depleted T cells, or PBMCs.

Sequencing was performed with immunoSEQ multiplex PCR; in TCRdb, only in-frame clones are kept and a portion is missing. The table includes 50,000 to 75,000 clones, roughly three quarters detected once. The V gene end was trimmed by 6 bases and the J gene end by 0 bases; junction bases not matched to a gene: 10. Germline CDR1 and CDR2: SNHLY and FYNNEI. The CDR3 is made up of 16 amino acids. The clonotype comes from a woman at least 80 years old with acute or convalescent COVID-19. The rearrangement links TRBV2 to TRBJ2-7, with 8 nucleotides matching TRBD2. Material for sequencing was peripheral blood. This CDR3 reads CASRDVAGWVSYEQYF. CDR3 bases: TGTGCCAGCAGGGATGTAGCGGGGTGGGTCTCCTACGAGCAGTACTTC.